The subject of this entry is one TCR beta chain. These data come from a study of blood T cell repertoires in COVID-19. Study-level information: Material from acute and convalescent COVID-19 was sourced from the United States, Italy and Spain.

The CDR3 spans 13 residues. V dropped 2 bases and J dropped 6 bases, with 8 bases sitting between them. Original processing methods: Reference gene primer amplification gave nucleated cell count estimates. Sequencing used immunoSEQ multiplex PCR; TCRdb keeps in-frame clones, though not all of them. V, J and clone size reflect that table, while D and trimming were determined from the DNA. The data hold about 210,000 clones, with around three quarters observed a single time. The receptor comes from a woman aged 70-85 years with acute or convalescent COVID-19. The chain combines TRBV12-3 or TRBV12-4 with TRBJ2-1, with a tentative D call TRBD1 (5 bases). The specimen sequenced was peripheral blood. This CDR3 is CASSLRQGNEQFF. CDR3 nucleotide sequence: TGTGCCAGCAGTTTAAGGCAGGGCAATGAGCAGTTCTTC.